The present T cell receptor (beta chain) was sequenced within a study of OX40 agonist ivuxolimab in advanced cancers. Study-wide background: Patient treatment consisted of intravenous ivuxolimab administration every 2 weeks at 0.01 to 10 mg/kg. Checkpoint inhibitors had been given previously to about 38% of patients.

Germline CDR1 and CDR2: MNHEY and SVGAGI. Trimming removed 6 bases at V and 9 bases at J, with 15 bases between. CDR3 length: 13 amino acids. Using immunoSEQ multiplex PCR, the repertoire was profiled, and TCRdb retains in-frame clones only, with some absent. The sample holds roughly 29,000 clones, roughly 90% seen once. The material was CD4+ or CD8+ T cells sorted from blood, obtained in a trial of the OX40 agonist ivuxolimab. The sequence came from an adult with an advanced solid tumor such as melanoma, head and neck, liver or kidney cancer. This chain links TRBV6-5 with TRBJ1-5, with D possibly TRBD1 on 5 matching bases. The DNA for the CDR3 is TGTGCCAGCAGCCCGGGGGAGCAGGGGCCCCAGCATTTT. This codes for CASSPGEQGPQHF.